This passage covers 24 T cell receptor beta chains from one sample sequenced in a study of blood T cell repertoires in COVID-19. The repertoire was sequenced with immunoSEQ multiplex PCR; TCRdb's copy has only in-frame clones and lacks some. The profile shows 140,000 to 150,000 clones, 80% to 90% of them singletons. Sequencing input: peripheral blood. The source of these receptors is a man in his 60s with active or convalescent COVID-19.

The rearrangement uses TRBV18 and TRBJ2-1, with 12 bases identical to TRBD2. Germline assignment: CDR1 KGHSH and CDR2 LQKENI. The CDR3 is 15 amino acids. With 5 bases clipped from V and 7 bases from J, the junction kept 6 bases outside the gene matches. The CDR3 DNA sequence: TGTGCCAGCTCAGATGGACTAGCGGGGCGGAATGAGCAGTTCTTC. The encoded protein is CASSDGLAGRNEQFF.

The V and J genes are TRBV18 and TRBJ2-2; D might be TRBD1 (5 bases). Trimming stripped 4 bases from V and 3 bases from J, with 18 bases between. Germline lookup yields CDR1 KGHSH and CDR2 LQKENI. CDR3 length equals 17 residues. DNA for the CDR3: TGTGCCAGCTCACTGTTTGGCGACAGCCAATACACCGGGGAGCTGTTTTTT. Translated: CASSLFGDSQYTGELFF.

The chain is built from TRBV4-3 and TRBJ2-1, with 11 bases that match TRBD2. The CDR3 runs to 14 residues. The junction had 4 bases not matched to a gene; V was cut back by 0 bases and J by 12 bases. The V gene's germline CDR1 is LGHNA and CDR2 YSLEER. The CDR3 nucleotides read TGCGCCAGCAGCCAAGATTCTAGCGGGAGGACGCAGTTCTTC. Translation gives CASSQDSSGRTQFF.

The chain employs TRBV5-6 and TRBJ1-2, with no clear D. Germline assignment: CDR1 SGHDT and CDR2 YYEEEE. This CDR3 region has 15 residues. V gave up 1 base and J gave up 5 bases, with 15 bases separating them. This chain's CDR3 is CASSLTDHGGYGYTF. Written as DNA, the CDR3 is TGTGCCAGCAGCTTGACGGATCACGGAGGTTATGGCTACACCTTC.

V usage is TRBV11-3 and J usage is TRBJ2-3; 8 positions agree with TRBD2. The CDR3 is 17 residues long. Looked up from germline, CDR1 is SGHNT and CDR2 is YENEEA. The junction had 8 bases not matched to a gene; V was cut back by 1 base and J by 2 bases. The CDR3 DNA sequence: TGTGCCAGCAGCTTAGGGGTATATAGCGGGACCACAGATACGCAGTATTTT. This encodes CASSLGVYSGTTDTQYF.

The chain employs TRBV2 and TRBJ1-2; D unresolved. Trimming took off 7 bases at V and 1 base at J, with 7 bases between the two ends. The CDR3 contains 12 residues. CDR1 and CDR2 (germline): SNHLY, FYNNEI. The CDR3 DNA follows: TGTGCCAGCATTGATATTAACTATGGCTACACCTTC. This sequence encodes CASIDINYGYTF.

The CDR3: CASSPWTTLNTEAFF. The CDR3 DNA sequence: TGTGCCAGCAGTCCGTGGACAACACTGAACACTGAAGCTTTCTTT. The J gene is TRBJ1-1, the V gene TRBV6-2 or TRBV6-3, with D possibly being TRBD1 (5 bases). This CDR3 contains 15 residues. V dropped 5 bases and J dropped 0 bases, with 13 bases sitting between them. Germline V CDR1 and CDR2: MNHEY, SVGEGT.

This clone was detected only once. DNA for the CDR3: TGTGCCAGCAGTTACTCGGTCAGGGGACATGGCTACACCTTC. Amino acids: CASSYSVRGHGYTF. The V call is TRBV6-2 or TRBV6-3, the J call TRBJ1-2; tentatively, D is TRBD1 (6 bases). V lost 0 bases and J lost 6, with 11 bases in between. The CDR3 runs to 14 residues. Germline-derived CDR1 and CDR2 are MNHEY and SVGEGT.

For the CDR3, the DNA is TGTGCCAGCAGTTTTAGAGAGGGTGGCTACACCTTC. Amino acid sequence: CASSFREGGYTF. The genes are TRBV28 and TRBJ1-2; D is unclear. This CDR3 contains 12 residues. Germline V gene data show CDR1 as MDHEN and CDR2 as SYDVKM. V was clipped by 3 bases and J by 7 bases, with 9 bases between them.

CDR3 in DNA: TGTGCCACCAGGCCTCCCCCGGCAACTAATGAAAAACTGTTTTTT. Translating gives CATRPPPATNEKLFF. This chain uses TRBV24-1 with TRBJ1-4, with D unclear. The germline CDR1 and CDR2 sequences are KGHDR and SFDVKD. The CDR3 has 15 residues. Trimming left V 7 bases short and J 0 bases short, with 11 bases between.

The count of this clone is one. CDR3 DNA: TGTGCCACCAGTGATCCCTCCGGGAGCACAGATACGCAGTATTTT. Translation: CATSDPSGSTDTQYF. The rearrangement uses TRBV24-1 and TRBJ2-3; unclear D gene. The CDR3 is 15 residues long. Germline values: CDR1 KGHDR, CDR2 SFDVKD. Trimming pared 3 bases from V and 0 bases from J, leaving 9 bases between.

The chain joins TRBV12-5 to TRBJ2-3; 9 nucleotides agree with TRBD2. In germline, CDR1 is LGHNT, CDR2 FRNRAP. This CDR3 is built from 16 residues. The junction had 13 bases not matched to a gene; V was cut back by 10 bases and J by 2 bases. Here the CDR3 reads CAIQKGTSRSTDTQYF. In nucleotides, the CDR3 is TGTGCTATACAGAAAGGGACTAGCAGATCCACAGATACGCAGTATTTT.

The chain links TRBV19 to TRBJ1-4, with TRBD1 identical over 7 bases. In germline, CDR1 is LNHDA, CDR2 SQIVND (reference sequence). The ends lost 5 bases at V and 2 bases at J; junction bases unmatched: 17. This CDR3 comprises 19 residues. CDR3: CASSPPLGTADGTNEKLFF. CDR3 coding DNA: TGTGCCAGTAGTCCCCCGCTAGGGACAGCAGATGGGACTAATGAAAAACTGTTTTTT.

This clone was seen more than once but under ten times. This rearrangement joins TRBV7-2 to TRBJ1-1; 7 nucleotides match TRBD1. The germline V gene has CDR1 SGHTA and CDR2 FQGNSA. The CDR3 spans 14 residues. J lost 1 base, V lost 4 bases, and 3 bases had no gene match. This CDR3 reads CASSYRQGNTEAFF. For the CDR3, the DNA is TGTGCCAGCAGCTATCGACAGGGGAACACTGAAGCTTTCTTT. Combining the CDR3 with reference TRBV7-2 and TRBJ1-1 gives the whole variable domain GAGVSQSPSNKVTEKGKDVELRCDPISGHTALYWYRQSLGQGLEFLIYFQGNSAPDKSGLPSDRFSAERTGGSVSTLTIQRTQQEDSAVYLCASSYRQGNTEAFFGQGTRLTVV.

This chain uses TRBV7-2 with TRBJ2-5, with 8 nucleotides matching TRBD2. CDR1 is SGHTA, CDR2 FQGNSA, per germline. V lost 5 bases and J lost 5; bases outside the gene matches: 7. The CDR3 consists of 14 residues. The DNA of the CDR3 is TGTGCCAGCAGCCCCATGGGACTAGGGGAGACCCAGTACTTC. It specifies CASSPMGLGETQYF. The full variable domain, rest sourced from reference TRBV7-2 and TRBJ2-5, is GAGVSQSPSNKVTEKGKDVELRCDPISGHTALYWYRQSLGQGLEFLIYFQGNSAPDKSGLPSDRFSAERTGGSVSTLTIQRTQQEDSAVYLCASSPMGLGETQYFGPGTRLLVL.

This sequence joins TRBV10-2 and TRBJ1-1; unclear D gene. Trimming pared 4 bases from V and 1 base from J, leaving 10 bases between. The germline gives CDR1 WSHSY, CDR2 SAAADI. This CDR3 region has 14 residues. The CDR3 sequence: CASSGTTGNTEAFF. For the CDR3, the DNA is TGCGCCAGCAGTGGAACAACGGGGAACACTGAAGCTTTCTTT.

The CDR3 reads CASSGSLFDSGKLFF. For the CDR3, the DNA is TGTGCCAGCAGCGGTAGTCTCTTCGATTCCGGAAAACTGTTTTTT. The rearrangement uses TRBV2 and TRBJ1-4; D is unclear. Germline V CDR1 and CDR2: SNHLY, FYNNEI. This CDR3 spans 15 amino acids. Trimming took off 6 bases at V and 10 bases at J, with 21 bases between the two ends. Based on the CDR3 plus reference TRBV2 and TRBJ1-4, the full variable domain is EPEVTQTPSHQVTQMGQEVILRCVPISNHLYFYWYRQILGQKVEFLVSFYNNEISEKSEIFDDQFSVERPDGSNFTLKIRSTKLEDSAMYFCASSGSLFDSGKLFFGSGTQLSVL.

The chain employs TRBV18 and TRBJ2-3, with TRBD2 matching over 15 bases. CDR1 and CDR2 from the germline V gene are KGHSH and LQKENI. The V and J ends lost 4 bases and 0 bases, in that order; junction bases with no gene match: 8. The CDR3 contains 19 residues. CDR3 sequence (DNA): TGTGCCAGCTCACTGGAGTACGGGACTAGCGGGGGGAGCACAGATACGCAGTATTTT. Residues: CASSLEYGTSGGSTDTQYF.

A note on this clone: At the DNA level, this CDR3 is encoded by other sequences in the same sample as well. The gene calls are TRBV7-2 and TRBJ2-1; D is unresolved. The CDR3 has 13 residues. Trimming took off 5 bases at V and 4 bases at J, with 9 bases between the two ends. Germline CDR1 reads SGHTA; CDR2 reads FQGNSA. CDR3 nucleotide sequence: TGTGCCAGCAGCCCCCGCACATACAATGAGCAGTTCTTC. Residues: CASSPRTYNEQFF.

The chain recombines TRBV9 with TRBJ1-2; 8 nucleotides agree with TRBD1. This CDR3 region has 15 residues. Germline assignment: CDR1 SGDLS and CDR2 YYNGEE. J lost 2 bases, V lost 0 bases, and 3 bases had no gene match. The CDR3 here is CASSVGTGTNYGYTF. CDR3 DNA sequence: TGTGCCAGCAGCGTAGGGACAGGGACCAACTATGGCTACACCTTC.

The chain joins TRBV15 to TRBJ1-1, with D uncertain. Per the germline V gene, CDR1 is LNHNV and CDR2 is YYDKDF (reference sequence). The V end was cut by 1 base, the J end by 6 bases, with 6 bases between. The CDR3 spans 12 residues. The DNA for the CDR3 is TGTGCCACCAGCAGAGGTTTCGCTGAAGCTTTCTTT. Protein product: CATSRGFAEAFF.

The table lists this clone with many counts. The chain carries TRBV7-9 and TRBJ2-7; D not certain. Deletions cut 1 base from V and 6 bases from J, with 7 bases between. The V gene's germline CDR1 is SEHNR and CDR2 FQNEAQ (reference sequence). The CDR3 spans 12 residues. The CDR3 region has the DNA TGTGCCAGCAGCTTAGGCAGGTCCGAGCAGTACGTC. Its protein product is CASSLGRSEQYV.

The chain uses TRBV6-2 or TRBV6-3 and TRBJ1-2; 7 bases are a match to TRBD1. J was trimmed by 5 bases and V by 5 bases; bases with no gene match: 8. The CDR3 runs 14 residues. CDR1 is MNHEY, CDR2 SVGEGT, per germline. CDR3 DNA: TGTGCCAGCAGTGCGCTGACAGGGCAATATGGCTACACCTTC. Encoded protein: CASSALTGQYGYTF.

The CDR3 loop reads CASGQGVAEAFF. In DNA, the CDR3 is TGCGCCAGCGGACAGGGTGTGGCTGAAGCTTTCTTT. The chain joins TRBV10-2 to TRBJ1-1; 8 bases align to TRBD1. Trimming cost V 8 bases and J 6 bases; bases outside gene matches: 5. The CDR3 totals 12 residues. The germline V gene encodes CDR1 WSHSY and CDR2 SAAADI.